This entry lists 2 T cell receptor beta chains sequenced from one sample in a study of shared T cell receptors in the human thymus. Method: immunoSEQ multiplex PCR; TCRdb's copy keeps in-frame clones and lacks some. In the table there are about 400,000 clones, approximately 95% of which are singletons. Sequencing was performed on thymocytes. The receptors originated from a human donor.

The chain has TRBV19 and TRBJ2-3, with 10 bases that match TRBD1. Trimming at V came to 7 bases and at J to 4 bases, leaving 5 bases not matched to a gene. The CDR3 spans 14 residues. Germline CDR1 LNHDA, CDR2 SQIVND (reference sequence). CDR3 DNA: TGTGCCAGTATTCCCGGGACAGGGGCAGATACGCAGTATTTT. Protein: CASIPGTGADTQYF. Filled out from reference TRBV19 and TRBJ2-3, the complete variable domain reads DGGITQSPKYLFRKEGQNVTLSCEQNLNHDAMYWYRQDPGQGLRLIYYSQIVNDFQKGDIAEGYSVSREKKESFPLTVTSAQKNPTAFYLCASIPGTGADTQYFGPGTRLTVL.

This clone was seen just once. The V and J genes are TRBV25-1 and TRBJ1-2; D gene unclear. The CDR3 loop spans 13 amino acids. Deletions cut 10 bases from V and 4 bases from J, with 16 bases between. Germline CDR1 is MGHDK and CDR2 is SYGVNS. CDR3 in DNA: TGTGCCACCAGCGACGAGGGTGGCTATGGCTACACCTTC. It yields the protein CATSDEGGYGYTF.